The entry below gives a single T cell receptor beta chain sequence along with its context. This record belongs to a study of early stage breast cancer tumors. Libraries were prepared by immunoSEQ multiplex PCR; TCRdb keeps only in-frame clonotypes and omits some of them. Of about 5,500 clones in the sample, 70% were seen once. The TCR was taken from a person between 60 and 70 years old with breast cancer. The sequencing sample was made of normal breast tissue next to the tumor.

Here the CDR3 DNA reads TGTGCCAGCAGTGAGGGGGGGAACTATGGCTACACCTTC. Encoded protein: CASSEGGNYGYTF. The gene calls are TRBV2 and TRBJ1-2; D may be TRBD1 (5 bases). The ends were cut back, 3 bases at V and 2 bases at J, with 7 bases in the middle. The CDR3 loop spans 13 amino acids. The germline CDR1 and CDR2 sequences are SNHLY and FYNNEI.